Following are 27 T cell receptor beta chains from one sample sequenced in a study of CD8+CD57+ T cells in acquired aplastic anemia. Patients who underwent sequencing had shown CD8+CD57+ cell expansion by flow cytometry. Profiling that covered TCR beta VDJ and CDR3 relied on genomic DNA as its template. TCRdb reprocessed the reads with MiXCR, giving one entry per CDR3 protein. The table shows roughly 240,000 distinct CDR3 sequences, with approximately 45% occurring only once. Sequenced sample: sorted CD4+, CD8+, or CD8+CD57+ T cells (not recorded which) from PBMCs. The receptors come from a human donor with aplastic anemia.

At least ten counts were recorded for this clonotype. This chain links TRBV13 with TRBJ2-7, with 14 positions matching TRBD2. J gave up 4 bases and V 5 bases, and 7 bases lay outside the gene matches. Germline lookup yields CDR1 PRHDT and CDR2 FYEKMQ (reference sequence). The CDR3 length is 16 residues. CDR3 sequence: CASSAKGLAGEYEQYF. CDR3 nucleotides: TGTGCCAGCAGCGCGAAGGGACTAGCGGGAGAATACGAGCAGTACTTC.

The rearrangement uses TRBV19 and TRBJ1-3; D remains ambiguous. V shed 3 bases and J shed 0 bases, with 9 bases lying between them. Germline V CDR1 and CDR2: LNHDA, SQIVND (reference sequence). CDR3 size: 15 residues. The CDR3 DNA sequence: TGTGCCAGTAGTATCTATGAGGGCTCTGGAAACACCATATATTTT. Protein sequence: CASSIYEGSGNTIYF.

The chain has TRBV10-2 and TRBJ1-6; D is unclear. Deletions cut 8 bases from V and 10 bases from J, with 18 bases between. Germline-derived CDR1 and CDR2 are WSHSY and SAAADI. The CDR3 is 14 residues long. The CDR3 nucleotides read TGCGCCAGCCGGACCGAGACGACGCGGTCACCCCTCCACTTT. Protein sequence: CASRTETTRSPLHF.

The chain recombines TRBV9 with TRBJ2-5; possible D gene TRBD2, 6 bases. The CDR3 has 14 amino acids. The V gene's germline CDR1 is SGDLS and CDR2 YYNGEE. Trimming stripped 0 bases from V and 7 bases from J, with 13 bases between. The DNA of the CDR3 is TGTGCCAGCAGCGTAGGGGCGGGGACGGGGACCCAGTACTTC. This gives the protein CASSVGAGTGTQYF.

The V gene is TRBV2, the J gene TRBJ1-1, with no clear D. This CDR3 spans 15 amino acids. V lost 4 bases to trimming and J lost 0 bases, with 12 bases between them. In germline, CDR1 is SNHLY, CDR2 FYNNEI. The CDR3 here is CASSGGSAVNTEAFF. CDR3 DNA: TGTGCCAGCAGTGGGGGTAGCGCTGTGAACACTGAAGCTTTCTTT.

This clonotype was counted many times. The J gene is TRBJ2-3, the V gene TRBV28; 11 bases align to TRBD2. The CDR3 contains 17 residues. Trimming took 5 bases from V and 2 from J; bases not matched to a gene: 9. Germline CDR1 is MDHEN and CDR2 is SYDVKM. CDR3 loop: CASSLPSSGGYTDTQYF. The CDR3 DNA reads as TGTGCCAGCAGTCTCCCTTCTAGCGGGGGGTACACAGATACGCAGTATTTT.

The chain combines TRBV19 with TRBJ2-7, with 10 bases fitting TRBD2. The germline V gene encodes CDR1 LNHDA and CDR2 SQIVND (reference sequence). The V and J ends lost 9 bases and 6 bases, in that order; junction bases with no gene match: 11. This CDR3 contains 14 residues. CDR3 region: CASARAGGLPEQYF. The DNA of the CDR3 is TGTGCCAGCGCGAGAGCGGGAGGGCTCCCCGAGCAGTACTTC.

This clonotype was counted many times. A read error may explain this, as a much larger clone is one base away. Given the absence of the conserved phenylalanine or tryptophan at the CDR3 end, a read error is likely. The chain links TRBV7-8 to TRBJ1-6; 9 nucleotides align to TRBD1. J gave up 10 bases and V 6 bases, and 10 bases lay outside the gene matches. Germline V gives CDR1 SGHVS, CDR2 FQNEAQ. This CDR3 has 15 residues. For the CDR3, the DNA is TGTGCCAGCAGGTCCGGGACAGGGATATTGTCACCCCTCCACTAT. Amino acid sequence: CASRSGTGILSPLHY.

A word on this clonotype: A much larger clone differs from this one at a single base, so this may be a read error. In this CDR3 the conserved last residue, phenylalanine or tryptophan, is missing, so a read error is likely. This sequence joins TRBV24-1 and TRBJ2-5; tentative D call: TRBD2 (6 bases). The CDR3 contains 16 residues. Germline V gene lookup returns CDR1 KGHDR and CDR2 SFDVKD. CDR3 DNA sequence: TGTGCCAACAGTGAGCTATGGGGGGACGCCCAAGAGACCCAGTACCTC. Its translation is CANSELWGDAQETQYL.

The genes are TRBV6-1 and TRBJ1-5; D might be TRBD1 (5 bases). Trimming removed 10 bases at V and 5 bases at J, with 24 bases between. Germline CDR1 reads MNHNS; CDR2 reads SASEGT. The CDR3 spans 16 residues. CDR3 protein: CATATSDGRGHQPQHF. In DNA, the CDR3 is TGTGCCACCGCAACCTCGGACGGGAGGGGCCATCAGCCCCAGCATTTT.

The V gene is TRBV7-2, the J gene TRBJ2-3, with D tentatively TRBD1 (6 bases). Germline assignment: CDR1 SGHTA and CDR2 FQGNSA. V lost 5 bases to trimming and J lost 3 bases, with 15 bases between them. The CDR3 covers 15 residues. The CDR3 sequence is CASSAPGHKTDTQYF. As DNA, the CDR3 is TGTGCCAGCAGCGCACCGGGACACAAGACAGATACGCAGTATTTT. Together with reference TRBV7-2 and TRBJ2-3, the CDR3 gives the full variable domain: GAGVSQSPSNKVTEKGKDVELRCDPISGHTALYWYRQSLGQGLEFLIYFQGNSAPDKSGLPSDRFSAERTGGSVSTLTIQRTQQEDSAVYLCASSAPGHKTDTQYFGPGTRLTVL.

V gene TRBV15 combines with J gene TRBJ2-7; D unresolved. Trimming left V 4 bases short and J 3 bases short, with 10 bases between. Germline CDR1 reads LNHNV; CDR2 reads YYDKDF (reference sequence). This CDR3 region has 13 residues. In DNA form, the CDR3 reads TGTGCCACCAGCAAAAACAACTACTACGAGCAGTACTTC. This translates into CATSKNNYYEQYF.

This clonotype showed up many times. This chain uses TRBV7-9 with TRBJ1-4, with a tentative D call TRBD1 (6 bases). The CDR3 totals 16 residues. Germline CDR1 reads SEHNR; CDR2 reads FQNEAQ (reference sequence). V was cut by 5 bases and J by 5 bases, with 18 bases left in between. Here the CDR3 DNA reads TGTGCCAGCAGCGTGGACAGAGGGAAAACAAATGAAAAACTGTTTTTT. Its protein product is CASSVDRGKTNEKLFF.

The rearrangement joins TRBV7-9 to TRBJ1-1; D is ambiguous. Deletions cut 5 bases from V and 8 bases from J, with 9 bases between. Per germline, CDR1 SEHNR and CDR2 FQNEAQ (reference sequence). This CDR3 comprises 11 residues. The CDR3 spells CASSNLREAFF. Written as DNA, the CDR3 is TGTGCCAGCAGCAACCTGAGAGAAGCTTTCTTT.

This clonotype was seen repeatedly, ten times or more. The DNA for the CDR3 is TGCGCCAGCAGTGAGCCGCCTAGCCATACCTACGAGCAGTACTTC. Its translation is CASSEPPSHTYEQYF. The V call is TRBV10-2, the J call TRBJ2-7, with D possibly being TRBD2 (5 bases). CDR1 is WSHSY and CDR2 is SAAADI in the germline V gene. The V and J ends lost 2 bases and 2 bases respectively, with 13 bases between them. This CDR3 region has 15 residues.

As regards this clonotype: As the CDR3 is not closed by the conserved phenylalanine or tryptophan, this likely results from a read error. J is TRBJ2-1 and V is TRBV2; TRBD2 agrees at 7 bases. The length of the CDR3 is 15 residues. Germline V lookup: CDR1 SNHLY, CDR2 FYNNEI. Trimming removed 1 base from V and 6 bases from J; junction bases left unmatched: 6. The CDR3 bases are TGTGCCAGCAGTGAAGGGACTAGTGAACTCAATGAGCAGTTCTCC. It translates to CASSEGTSELNEQFS.

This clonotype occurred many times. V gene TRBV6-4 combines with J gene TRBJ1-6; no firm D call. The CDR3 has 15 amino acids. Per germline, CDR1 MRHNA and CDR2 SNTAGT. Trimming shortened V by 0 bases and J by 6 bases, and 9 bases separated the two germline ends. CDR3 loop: CASSDSWQSNSPLHF. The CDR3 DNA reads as TGTGCCAGCAGTGACTCGTGGCAGAGTAATTCACCCCTCCACTTT.

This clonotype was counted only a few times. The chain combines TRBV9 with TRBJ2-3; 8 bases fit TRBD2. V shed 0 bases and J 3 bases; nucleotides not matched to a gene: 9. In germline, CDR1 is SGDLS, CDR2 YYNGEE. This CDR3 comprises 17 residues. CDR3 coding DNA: TGTGCCAGCAGCGTAGCTACTGGGACTAGGGGTACAGATACGCAGTATTTT. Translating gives CASSVATGTRGTDTQYF. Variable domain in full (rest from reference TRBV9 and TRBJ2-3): DSGVTQTPKHLITATGQRVTLRCSPRSGDLSVYWYQQSLDQGLQFLIQYYNGEERAKGNILERFSAQQFPDLHSELNLSSLELGDSALYFCASSVATGTRGTDTQYFGPGTRLTVL.

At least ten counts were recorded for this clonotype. CDR3 coding DNA: TGCAGTGCTAGAGGGGATAGCGGGGGGGACACCGGGGAGCTGTTTTTT. Amino acids: CSARGDSGGDTGELFF. This sequence joins TRBV20-1 and TRBJ2-2, with 11 bases aligning to TRBD2. V dropped 1 base and J dropped 3; count of bases not matched to a gene: 4. Germline values: CDR1 DFQATT, CDR2 SNEGSKA (reference sequence). CDR3 size: 16 residues.

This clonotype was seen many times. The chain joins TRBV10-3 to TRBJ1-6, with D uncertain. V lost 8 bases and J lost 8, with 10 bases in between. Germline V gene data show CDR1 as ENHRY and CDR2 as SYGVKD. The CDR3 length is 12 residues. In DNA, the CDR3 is TGTGCCATCGGCTACATGGATTCACCCCTCCACTTT. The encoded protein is CAIGYMDSPLHF.

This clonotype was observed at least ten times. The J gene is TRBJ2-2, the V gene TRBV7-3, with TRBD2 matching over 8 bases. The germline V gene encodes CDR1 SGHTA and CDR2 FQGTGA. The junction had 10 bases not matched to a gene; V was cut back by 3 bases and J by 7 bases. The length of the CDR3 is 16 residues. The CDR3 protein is CASSFDQRGRGGELFF. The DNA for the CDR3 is TGTGCCAGCAGCTTCGATCAGCGGGGGAGAGGCGGGGAGCTGTTTTTT. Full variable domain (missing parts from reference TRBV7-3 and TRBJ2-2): GAGVSQTPSNKVTEKGKYVELRCDPISGHTALYWYRQSLGQGPEFLIYFQGTGAADDSGLPNDRFFAVRPEGSVSTLKIQRTERGDSAVYLCASSFDQRGRGGELFFGEGSRLTVL.

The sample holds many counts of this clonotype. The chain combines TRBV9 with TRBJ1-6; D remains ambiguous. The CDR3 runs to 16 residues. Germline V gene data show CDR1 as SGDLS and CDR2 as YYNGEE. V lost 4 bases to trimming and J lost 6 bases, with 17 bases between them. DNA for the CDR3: TGTGCCAGCAGCAATAGGACCTACGGCCGTAATTCACCCCTCCACTTT. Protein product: CASSNRTYGRNSPLHF.

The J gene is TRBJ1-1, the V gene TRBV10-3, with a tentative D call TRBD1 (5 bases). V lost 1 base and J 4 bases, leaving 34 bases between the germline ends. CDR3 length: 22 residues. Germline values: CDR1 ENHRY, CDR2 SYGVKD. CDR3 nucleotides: TGTGCCATCAGTGAGTGGATACAGAGGGGAGATAATACGCAGTATCCACTCACTGAAGCTTTCTTT. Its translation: CAISEWIQRGDNTQYPLTEAFF.

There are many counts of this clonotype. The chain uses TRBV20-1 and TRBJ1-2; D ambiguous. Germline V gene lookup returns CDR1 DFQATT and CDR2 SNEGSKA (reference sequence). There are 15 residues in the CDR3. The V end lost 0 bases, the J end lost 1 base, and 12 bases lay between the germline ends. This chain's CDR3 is CSARDMLGDNYGYTF. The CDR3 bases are TGCAGTGCTAGAGATATGCTAGGAGATAACTATGGCTACACCTTC.

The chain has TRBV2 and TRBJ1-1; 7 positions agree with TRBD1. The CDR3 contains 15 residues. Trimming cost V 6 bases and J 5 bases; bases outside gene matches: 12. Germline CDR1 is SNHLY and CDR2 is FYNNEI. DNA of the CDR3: TGTGCCAGCAGAAACGACAGGGTGGTAGATACTGAAGCTTTCTTT. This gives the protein CASRNDRVVDTEAFF.

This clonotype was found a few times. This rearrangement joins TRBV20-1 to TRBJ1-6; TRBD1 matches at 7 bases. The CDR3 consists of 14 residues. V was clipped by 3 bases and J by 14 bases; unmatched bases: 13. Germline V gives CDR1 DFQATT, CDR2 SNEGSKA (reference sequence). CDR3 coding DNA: TGCAGTGCTAGGGACCTGCGACAGGGTGGGGCCCTCCACTTT. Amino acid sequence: CSARDLRQGGALHF.

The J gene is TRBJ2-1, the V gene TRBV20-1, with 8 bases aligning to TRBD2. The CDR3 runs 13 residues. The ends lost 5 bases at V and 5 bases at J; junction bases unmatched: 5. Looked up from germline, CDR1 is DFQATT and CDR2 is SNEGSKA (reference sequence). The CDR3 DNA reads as TGCAGTGCTCTTAGCGGGGACCACAATGAGCAGTTCTTC. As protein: CSALSGDHNEQFF.